This TCR beta chain is from a study of cytomegalovirus exposure and HLA in healthy donors. This clone appeared a few times. The primer mix had 60 Vbeta and 13 Jbeta primers. Using immunoSEQ multiplex PCR, the repertoire was profiled, and TCRdb retains in-frame clones only, with some absent. The sample consists of over 75,000 clones, more than 60% of them appearing once. The V and J ends lost 8 bases and 7 bases, in that order; junction bases with no gene match: 6. The CDR3 covers 13 residues. From germline, CDR1 is LNHDA and CDR2 SQIVND (reference sequence). The chain couples TRBV19 to TRBJ2-2; 8 bases are shared with TRBD1. Sequencing input: PBMCs. The sequence came from a man aged 60 to 75 in good health and CMV-seropositive. The CDR3 bases are TGTGCCAGTGGCAGGGGGCTCGACGGGGAGCTGTTTTTT. This translates into CASGRGLDGELFF.